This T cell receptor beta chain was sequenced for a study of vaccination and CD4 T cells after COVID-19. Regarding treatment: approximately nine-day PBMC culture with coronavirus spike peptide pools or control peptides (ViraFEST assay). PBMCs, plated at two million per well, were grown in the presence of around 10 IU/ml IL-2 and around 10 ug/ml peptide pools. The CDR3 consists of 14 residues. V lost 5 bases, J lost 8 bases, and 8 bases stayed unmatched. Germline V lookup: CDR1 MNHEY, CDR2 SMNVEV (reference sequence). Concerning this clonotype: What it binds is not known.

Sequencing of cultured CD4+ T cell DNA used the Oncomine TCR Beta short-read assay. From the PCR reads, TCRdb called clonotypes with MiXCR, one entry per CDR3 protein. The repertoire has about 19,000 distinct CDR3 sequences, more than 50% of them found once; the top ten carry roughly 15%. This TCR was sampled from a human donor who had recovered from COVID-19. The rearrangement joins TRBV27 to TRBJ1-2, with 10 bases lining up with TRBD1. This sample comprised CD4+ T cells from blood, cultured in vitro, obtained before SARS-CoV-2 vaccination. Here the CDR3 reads CASSIRDRGGGYTF. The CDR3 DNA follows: TGTGCCAGCAGTATCCGGGACAGGGGAGGGGGCTACACCTTC.